This T cell receptor beta chain was sequenced in a study of T cell changes during pregnancy in multiple sclerosis. Repertoires were generated with immunoSEQ multiplex PCR, while TCRdb's copy carries only in-frame clones and drops some. The data contain around 12,000 clones, about 91% of them seen just once; the ten biggest clones take up 6.5% to 8.5%. V shed 0 bases and J shed 6 bases, with 17 bases lying between them. The CDR3 has 16 amino acids. The germline V gene has CDR1 SGHNT and CDR2 YYREEE (reference sequence). This clone has only one observation. The sample was CD8+ T cells from peripheral blood mononuclear cells, taken in the second trimester of pregnancy. The V and J genes are TRBV5-4 and TRBJ2-3; TRBD2 might be the D (6 bases). The source of this sequence is a female donor in good health, enrolled as a control in a pregnancy study. The CDR3 nucleotides read TGTGCCAGCAGCTTGGCCATTCGGGGGTCGGCCGATACGCAGTATTTT. Translating gives CASSLAIRGSADTQYF.